The entry below describes one TCR beta chain. The data originate from a study of OX40 agonist ivuxolimab in advanced cancers. The CDR3 has 15 amino acids. V was shortened by 4 bases and J by 0 bases, with 16 bases between the two germline ends. From germline, CDR1 is GTSNPN and CDR2 SVGIG (reference sequence). Assay used: immunoSEQ multiplex PCR; TCRdb lists only in-frame clones, some missing. The profile shows about 45,000 clones, roughly 92% of them singletons. The input for sequencing was CD4+ or CD8+ T cells sorted from blood, taken in a trial of the OX40 agonist ivuxolimab. The chain carries TRBV30 and TRBJ2-7; tentative D call: TRBD2 (7 bases). The sequence derives from an adult with an advanced solid tumor such as melanoma, head and neck, liver or kidney cancer. This CDR3 is CAWTGGGVSSYEQYF. The CDR3 nucleotides are TGTGCCTGGACCGGAGGGGGGGTGAGCTCCTACGAGCAGTACTTC.